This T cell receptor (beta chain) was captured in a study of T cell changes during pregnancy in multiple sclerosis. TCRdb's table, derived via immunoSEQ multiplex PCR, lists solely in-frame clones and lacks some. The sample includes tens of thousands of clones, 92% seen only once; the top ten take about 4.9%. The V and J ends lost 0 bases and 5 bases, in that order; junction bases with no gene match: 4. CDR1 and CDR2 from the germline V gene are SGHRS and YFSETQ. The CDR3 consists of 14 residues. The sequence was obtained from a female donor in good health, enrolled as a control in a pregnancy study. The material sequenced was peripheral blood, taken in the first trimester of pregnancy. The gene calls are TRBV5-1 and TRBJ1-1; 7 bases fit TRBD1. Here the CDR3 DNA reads TGCGCCAGCAGCTTGGAGGGCAGGGGGACTGAAGCTTTCTTT. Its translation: CASSLEGRGTEAFF.